This entry features one T cell receptor beta chain sequence. This entry comes from a study of T cell changes during pregnancy in multiple sclerosis. Libraries were prepared by immunoSEQ multiplex PCR; TCRdb keeps only in-frame clonotypes and omits some of them. The sample comprises 45,000 to 55,000 clones, about 87% of which are singletons, and about 2% rests with the top ten. The J segment lost 7 bases and the V segment lost 5 bases, leaving 10 bases of the junction unmatched. CDR3 length: 14 amino acids. CDR1 and CDR2 from the germline V gene are SGHTA and FQGTGA. The chain joins TRBV7-3 to TRBJ2-5, with 7 bases fitting TRBD1. Sample: peripheral blood, taken in the first trimester of pregnancy. This TCR was sampled from a female donor with multiple sclerosis, enrolled in a pregnancy study. The CDR3 coding sequence is TGTGCCAGCAGCCCAGAAGGGGGCTGGGGGACCCAGTACTTC. Its protein is CASSPEGGWGTQYF.